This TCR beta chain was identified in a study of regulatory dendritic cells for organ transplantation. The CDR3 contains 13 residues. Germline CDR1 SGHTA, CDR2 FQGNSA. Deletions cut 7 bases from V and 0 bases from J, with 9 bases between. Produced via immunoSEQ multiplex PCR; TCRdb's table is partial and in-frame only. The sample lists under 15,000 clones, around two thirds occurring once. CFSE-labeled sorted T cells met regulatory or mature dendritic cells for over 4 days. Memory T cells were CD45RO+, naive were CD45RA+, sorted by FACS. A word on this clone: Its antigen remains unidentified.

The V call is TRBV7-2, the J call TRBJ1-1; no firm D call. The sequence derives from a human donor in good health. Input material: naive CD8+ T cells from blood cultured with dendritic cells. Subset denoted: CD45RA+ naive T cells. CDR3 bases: TGTGCCAGCATTCCTTTCTTGAACACTGAAGCTTTCTTT. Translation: CASIPFLNTEAFF.